The 19 T cell receptor beta chains given below trace back to one sample, sequenced in a study of radiotherapy plus CTLA-4 blockade in lung cancer (dated by TCRdb to 2016 to 2018). Library preparation used the immunoSEQ multiplex PCR assay. TCRdb mirrors the immuneACCESS table, restricted to in-frame sequences. Some clones are absent from its copies; in checked studies, under half trace to an unresolved V gene, and the reason for the others is unknown. The sample table records tens of thousands of clones; over 75% of these occur just once. In total, the top ten clones hold roughly 15% of the sample. The input for sequencing was peripheral blood, taken from a patient treated with radiotherapy plus ipilimumab. These receptors all come from a human donor with non-small cell lung cancer that progressed on radiotherapy plus ipilimumab.

The genes are TRBV5-1 and TRBJ1-2, with 10 positions matching TRBD1. The CDR3 is made up of 16 amino acids. Germline CDR1 reads SGHRS; CDR2 reads YFSETQ. Trimming took 0 bases from V and 4 from J; bases not matched to a gene: 6. The chain's CDR3 is CASSLGPGQGIYGYTF. CDR3 nucleotide sequence: TGCGCCAGCAGCTTGGGACCGGGACAGGGGATCTATGGCTACACCTTC.

The rearrangement uses TRBV5-1 and TRBJ2-7, with TRBD2 identical over 9 bases. The CDR3 loop spans 17 amino acids. Germline V gene lookup returns CDR1 SGHRS and CDR2 YFSETQ. V lost 1 base and J lost 3; bases outside the gene matches: 11. The CDR3 loop is CASSLKSRTSDGYEQYF. The CDR3 nucleotides read TGCGCCAGCAGCTTGAAATCCCGGACTAGCGACGGCTACGAGCAGTACTTC.

CDR3 loop: CSVGAESQYF. Written as DNA, the CDR3 is TGCAGCGTTGGCGCGGAGTCCCAGTACTTC. The chain couples TRBV29-1 to TRBJ2-5, with D hard to call. CDR3 length: 10 residues. V was cut by 4 bases and J by 9 bases, with 9 bases left in between. Germline CDR1 reads SQVTM; CDR2 reads ANQGSEA.

J is TRBJ2-7 and V is TRBV6-6; D is ambiguous. The CDR3 is 13 residues long. The germline V gene encodes CDR1 MNHNY and CDR2 SVGAGI (reference sequence). Trimming cost V 8 bases and J 6 bases, with 17 bases left between them. The CDR3 DNA sequence: TGTGCCAGCGGGAACACGGCTCTTACCGAGCAGTACTTC. This sequence encodes CASGNTALTEQYF.

This sequence joins TRBV14 and TRBJ1-4, with D possibly matching TRBD1 (6 bases). The V end lost 4 bases, the J end lost 3 bases, and 12 bases lay between the germline ends. The germline V gene has CDR1 SGHDN and CDR2 FVKESK. The CDR3 sequence is 15 residues long. The CDR3: CASSRETGSNEKLFF. The CDR3 region has the DNA TGTGCCAGCAGCCGAGAGACAGGTTCTAATGAAAAACTGTTTTTT.

This clone was seen just once. The gene calls are TRBV4-3 and TRBJ2-1; a weak D match, TRBD1 (5 bases). The germline gives CDR1 LGHNA, CDR2 YSLEER. This CDR3 has 16 residues. The V gene lost 0 bases and the J gene lost 6 bases, with 15 bases spanning the gap. CDR3 nucleotides: TGCGCCAGCAGCCAAGATCTGAGTTCAGGGCTCAATGAGCAGTTCTTC. Translated: CASSQDLSSGLNEQFF.

The V call is TRBV6-1, the J call TRBJ1-3; D is undetermined. There are 15 residues in the CDR3. V was cut by 5 bases and J by 0 bases, with 11 bases left in between. Germline V gene data show CDR1 as MNHNS and CDR2 as SASEGT. The CDR3 loop reads CASSWRHNSGNTIYF. CDR3 in DNA: TGTGCCAGCAGTTGGAGGCATAACTCTGGAAACACCATATATTTT.

The chain carries TRBV6-5 and TRBJ1-5; unclear D gene. Germline CDR1 is MNHEY and CDR2 is SVGAGI. This CDR3 contains 16 residues. V was shortened by 0 bases and J by 2 bases, with 11 bases between the two germline ends. CDR3 region: CASSYSRRFGNQPQHF. CDR3 coding DNA: TGTGCCAGCAGTTACTCACGAAGGTTTGGCAATCAGCCCCAGCATTTT.

CDR3 sequence: CASSSQRGVHGELFF. CDR3 DNA: TGTGCCAGCAGCTCCCAACGTGGGGTCCACGGGGAGCTGTTTTTT. The gene calls are TRBV7-9 and TRBJ2-2; D not certain. Germline CDR1 reads SEHNR; CDR2 reads FQNEAQ (reference sequence). This CDR3 is 15 amino acids long. Trimming cost V 4 bases and J 7 bases, with 16 bases left between them.

V usage is TRBV6-1 and J usage is TRBJ1-4, with 9 bases identical to TRBD1. The germline V gene has CDR1 MNHNS and CDR2 SASEGT. Unmatched junction bases numbered 12, after V lost 6 bases and J lost 4 bases. This CDR3 is 17 amino acids long. CDR3 DNA: TGTGCCAGCAGGGAACCGGGACAGGGAGGGAATAATGAAAAACTGTTTTTT. This encodes CASREPGQGGNNEKLFF.

The chain combines TRBV2 with TRBJ2-3; 9 nucleotides agree with TRBD2. Germline CDR1 reads SNHLY; CDR2 reads FYNNEI. The J segment lost 5 bases and the V segment lost 5 bases, leaving 8 bases of the junction unmatched. The CDR3 spans 15 residues. CDR3 coding DNA: TGTGCCAGCAGTCCCCGGACTAGCGTTGGAGATACGCAGTATTTT. Encoded protein: CASSPRTSVGDTQYF.

J is TRBJ1-5 and V is TRBV6-5; D gene ambiguous. Germline CDR1 is MNHEY and CDR2 is SVGAGI. CDR3 size: 11 residues. V lost 8 bases, J lost 7 bases, and 9 bases lay in between. CDR3 sequence (DNA): TGTGCCAGCGGAAAGTTGCAGCCCCAGCATTTT. Translated: CASGKLQPQHF.

The rearrangement joins TRBV6-1 to TRBJ1-3; perhaps TRBD1 as D (5 bases). This CDR3 is 16 amino acids long. Germline V CDR1 and CDR2: MNHNS, SASEGT. The V end was cut by 1 base, the J end by 1 base, with 11 bases between. The CDR3 sequence is CASSEVSGGSGNTIYF. The CDR3 DNA follows: TGTGCCAGCAGTGAAGTATCGGGGGGATCTGGAAACACCATATATTTT.

This clone was recorded a few times. The CDR3 bases are TGTGCCAGTAGTATATCTGCGGCGAACACCGGGGAGCTGTTTTTT. Translation: CASSISAANTGELFF. This chain links TRBV19 with TRBJ2-2; D remains unclear. CDR1 and CDR2 (germline): LNHDA, SQIVND (reference sequence). Trimming removed 2 bases at V and 0 bases at J, with 7 bases between. The CDR3 contains 15 residues.

V usage is TRBV30 and J usage is TRBJ2-2; maybe TRBD2 (6 bases). V was cut by 0 bases and J by 16 bases, with 18 bases left in between. Germline V gene lookup returns CDR1 GTSNPN and CDR2 SVGIG (reference sequence). There are 13 residues in the CDR3. The CDR3 DNA follows: TGTGCCTGGAGTGTACTTATGACGGGGGTGAAGTTTTTT. Its protein product is CAWSVLMTGVKFF. Combining the CDR3 with reference TRBV30 and TRBJ2-2 gives the whole variable domain SQTIHQWPATLVQPVGSPLSLECTVEGTSNPNLYWYRQAAGRGLQLLFYSVGIGQISSEVPQNLSASRPQDRQFILSSKKLLLSDSGFYLCAWSVLMTGVKFFGEGSRLTVL.

V gene TRBV13 combines with J gene TRBJ2-7; 9 nucleotides agree with TRBD1. The CDR3 has 17 amino acids. The trim removed 6 bases at V and 7 bases at J, leaving 19 bases unmatched. The germline CDR1 and CDR2 sequences are PRHDT and FYEKMQ (reference sequence). The CDR3 loop is CASSRTETGGPPREQYF. The CDR3 DNA reads TGTGCCAGCAGTCGGACTGAAACAGGGGGCCCACCGCGGGAGCAGTACTTC.

The rearrangement joins TRBV11-3 to TRBJ1-4; 8 bases are shared with TRBD1. This CDR3 is built from 15 residues. V shed 1 base, J shed 4 bases, and the junction held 2 bases outside the gene matches. CDR1 is SGHNT, CDR2 YENEEA, per germline. CDR3 DNA: TGTGCCAGCAGCTTAGTTGGACAGGGTAATGAAAAACTGTTTTTT. As protein: CASSLVGQGNEKLFF.

The chain recombines TRBV6-5 with TRBJ2-2; the D is unclear. The V end was cut by 6 bases, the J end by 6 bases, with 17 bases between. CDR1 and CDR2 (germline): MNHEY, SVGAGI. This CDR3 has 15 residues. CDR3 DNA sequence: TGTGCCAGCAGCCCGTGGGCCGCTGAGGCCGGGGAGCTGTTTTTT. It is translated as CASSPWAAEAGELFF.

This sequence joins TRBV7-9 and TRBJ1-2; D gene unclear. V was clipped by 1 base and J by 3 bases, with 9 bases between them. Germline V gene data show CDR1 as SEHNR and CDR2 as FQNEAQ (reference sequence). The CDR3 runs to 14 residues. CDR3 region: CASSLVGKDYGYTF. Written as DNA, the CDR3 is TGTGCCAGCAGCTTAGTGGGCAAAGACTATGGCTACACCTTC. Based on the CDR3 plus reference TRBV7-9 and TRBJ1-2, the full variable domain is DTGVSQNPRHKITKRGQNVTFRCDPISEHNRLYWYRQTLGQGPEFLTYFQNEAQLEKSRLLSDRFSAERPKGSFSTLEIQRTEQGDSAMYLCASSLVGKDYGYTFGSGTRLTVV.